Given below is one T cell receptor (beta chain) in context. Antigen: not known. Generated by immunoSEQ multiplex PCR, the TCRdb table keeps only in-frame clones and is missing some. This sample has 300,000 to 400,000 clones, with roughly two thirds found just once. These data belong to a study of cytotoxic CD8 clonotypes in ibrutinib-treated CLL. About the research overall: Response sampling took place at median around 13 months of treatment, range 6 to 36. Productive templates per sample averaged approximately 240,000; productive rearrangements, just under 95,000. Study-level findings and limits: At ibrutinib response, clonality increased, and at progression it declined back toward baseline.

The material sequenced was PBMCs, taken after 36 months of ibrutinib treatment. The clonotype originates from a human donor with chronic lymphocytic leukemia.

CDR3 nucleotide sequence: TGTGCCAGCAGCAAGGACAGCATGTACTCCTACGAGCAGTACTTC. Translated, it gives CASSKDSMYSYEQYF. This rearrangement joins TRBV7-2 to TRBJ2-7; tentatively, D is TRBD1 (6 bases). The CDR3 loop spans 15 amino acids. V was clipped by 5 bases and J by 0 bases, with 14 bases between them. Germline V gene lookup returns CDR1 SGHTA and CDR2 FQGNSA.